These T cell receptor beta chains were read from a single sample in a study of response to subunit inactivated influenza vaccine. Via MiXCR, TCRdb re-called the RT-PCR reads, giving one row per CDR3 protein. The sample shows over 150,000 distinct CDR3 sequences, around an eighth of them seen only once. The source was CD8+ T cells sorted from PBMCs, collected roughly 5 days after vaccination. These receptors all stem from a man aged 45 to 65 who received an inactivated influenza vaccine. Both conserved end residues are part of each CDR3. The D gene is left open where the match is weak. Size tells how often a clone was seen (once, few, many) or the class of an expanded clone, and some rows leave it out.

V gene	J gene	clone size	D gene	CDR3 protein	CDR3 DNA
TRBV7-6	TRBJ2-1	few	-	CASSEGGSHTYNEQFF	TGTGCCAGCAGCGAGGGAGGTAGTCACACCTACAATGAGCAGTTCTTC
TRBV28	TRBJ1-1	few	TRBD1	CASRLLQGTLSLKAFF	TGTGCCAGCAGGCTCTTACAGGGGACTTTAAGCCTAAAAGCTTTCTTT
TRBV19	TRBJ2-7	few	-	CASSIVGRDEQYF	TGTGCCAGTAGTATAGTTGGGCGGGACGAGCAGTACTTC
TRBV6-5	TRBJ2-1	-	-	CASSYGDNAYNEQFF	TGTGCCAGCAGTTACGGCGACAACGCCTACAATGAGCAGTTCTTC
TRBV7-9	TRBJ2-3	-	TRBD2	CASSIPKGGPHTQYF	TGTGCCAGCAGCATCCCGAAGGGAGGGCCACATACGCAGTATTTT
TRBV12-3/TRBV12-4	TRBJ2-3	many	TRBD2	CASSPGLAGAYTDTQYF	TGTGCCAGCAGTCCAGGACTAGCGGGGGCCTACACAGATACGCAGTATTTT
TRBV28	TRBJ2-7	-	-	CASRDSPYEQYF	TGTGCCAGCCGGGACTCCCCCTACGAGCAGTACTTC
TRBV4-1	TRBJ2-2	few	-	CASSQARGGELFF	TGCGCCAGCAGCCAAGCACGAGGCGGGGAGCTGTTTTTT
TRBV2	TRBJ1-5	-	TRBD1	CASSEAGGGNQPQHF	TGTGCCAGCAGTGAAGCAGGGGGCGGCAATCAGCCCCAGCATTTT
TRBV27	TRBJ1-4	-	TRBD1	CASSFIRGQELFF	TGTGCCAGCAGTTTCATAAGGGGGCAAGAACTGTTTTTT
TRBV6-1	TRBJ2-7	-	-	CASSELAVIPYEQYF	TGTGCCAGCAGTGAACTTGCGGTAATCCCCTACGAGCAGTACTTC
TRBV12-3/TRBV12-4	TRBJ1-1	-	-	CASNLETGYDTEAFF	TGTGCCAGCAACCTAGAGACAGGATATGACACTGAAGCTTTCTTT
TRBV29-1	TRBJ2-7	many	-	CSVPGLGGYEQYF	TGCAGCGTCCCAGGGTTAGGTGGCTACGAGCAGTACTTC
TRBV6-5	TRBJ2-3	-	TRBD2	CASSSLLAGGPGDTQYF	TGTGCCAGCAGTTCGCTACTAGCGGGGGGGCCGGGAGATACGCAGTATTTT
TRBV10-3	TRBJ2-1	few	TRBD1	CAISPNHRDRGQDEQFF	TGTGCCATCAGTCCAAATCACCGGGACAGGGGGCAAGATGAGCAGTTCTTC
TRBV5-1	TRBJ2-2	-	-	CASSLGPQSTGELFF	TGCGCCAGCAGCTTGGGGCCACAGTCCACCGGGGAGCTGTTTTTT
TRBV5-1	TRBJ2-1	-	TRBD2	CASSSSLAGEYNEQFF	TGCGCCAGCTCCTCTTCGTTAGCGGGAGAGTACAATGAGCAGTTCTTC
TRBV11-2	TRBJ2-7	-	-	CASSLDPDTNYEQYF	TGTGCCAGCAGCTTAGATCCGGACACCAACTACGAGCAGTACTTC
TRBV10-3	TRBJ1-5	few	-	CAISQDVPQPQHF	TGTGCCATCAGTCAGGACGTTCCACAGCCCCAGCATTTT
TRBV20-1	TRBJ2-7	few	-	CSARDLPYEQYF	TGCAGTGCTAGGGACTTACCCTACGAGCAGTACTTC
TRBV12-3/TRBV12-4	TRBJ2-7	few	-	CASRGDGAYEQYF	TGTGCCAGCAGGGGGGACGGAGCCTACGAGCAGTACTTC
TRBV28	TRBJ1-4	few	-	CASSLGFGDGLNEKLFF	TGTGCCAGCAGTTTGGGATTCGGGGACGGACTGAATGAAAAACTGTTTTTT
TRBV6-5	TRBJ2-7	-	-	CASSYYPAYEQYF	TGTGCCAGCAGTTACTACCCGGCCTACGAGCAGTACTTC
TRBV7-2	TRBJ2-7	-	TRBD2	CASSLAGLAKDEQYF	TGTGCCAGCAGCTTAGCGGGACTAGCGAAGGACGAGCAGTACTTC
TRBV5-5	TRBJ2-7	-	-	CASGGDYEQYF	TGTGCCAGCGGCGGGGACTACGAGCAGTACTTC
TRBV4-2	TRBJ2-2	few	-	CASSQDPRVGSDTGELFF	TGTGCCAGCAGCCAAGACCCCCGTGTGGGGAGTGATACCGGGGAGCTGTTTTTT
TRBV5-1	TRBJ1-2	few	-	CASSFTSGQHYGYTF	TGCGCCAGCAGCTTCACCTCTGGACAGCACTATGGCTACACCTTC
TRBV29-1	TRBJ2-3	-	TRBD2	CSVENNGDYKDTQYF	TGCAGCGTCGAAAACAATGGGGACTATAAAGATACGCAGTATTTT
TRBV15	TRBJ2-1	-	-	CATSTEGEGDEQFF	TGTGCCACCAGCACCGAGGGCGAAGGTGATGAGCAGTTCTTC
TRBV4-3	TRBJ2-3	-	-	CASSQGLSSATDTQYF	TGCGCCAGCAGCCAAGGGTTGTCTTCCGCCACAGATACGCAGTATTTT
TRBV7-6	TRBJ2-5	few	TRBD2	CASSLGRAGLETQYF	TGTGCCAGCAGCTTAGGAAGAGCGGGACTGGAGACCCAGTACTTC
TRBV6-4	TRBJ2-7	-	TRBD1	CASNKGARCRYGTDKKNSYEQYF	TGTGCCAGCAACAAAGGCGCCCGATGCCGGTACGGGACAGACAAGAAAAATTCCTACGAGCAGTACTTC
TRBV7-2	TRBJ2-2	-	-	CASSPEEIRELFF	TGTGCCAGCAGCCCCGAGGAGATCCGGGAGCTGTTTTTT
TRBV20-1	TRBJ2-1	-	TRBD2	CSARTLTGGPGNEQFF	TGCAGTGCGAGGACCCTTACGGGAGGGCCGGGGAATGAGCAGTTCTTC
TRBV7-9	TRBJ1-4	few	TRBD1	CASRSGQGTANEKLFF	TGTGCCAGCAGGAGCGGACAGGGGACGGCTAATGAAAAACTGTTTTTT
TRBV20-1	TRBJ2-7	-	-	CSAREARGLSYEQYF	TGCAGTGCTAGAGAGGCCAGGGGCCTTTCCTACGAGCAGTACTTC